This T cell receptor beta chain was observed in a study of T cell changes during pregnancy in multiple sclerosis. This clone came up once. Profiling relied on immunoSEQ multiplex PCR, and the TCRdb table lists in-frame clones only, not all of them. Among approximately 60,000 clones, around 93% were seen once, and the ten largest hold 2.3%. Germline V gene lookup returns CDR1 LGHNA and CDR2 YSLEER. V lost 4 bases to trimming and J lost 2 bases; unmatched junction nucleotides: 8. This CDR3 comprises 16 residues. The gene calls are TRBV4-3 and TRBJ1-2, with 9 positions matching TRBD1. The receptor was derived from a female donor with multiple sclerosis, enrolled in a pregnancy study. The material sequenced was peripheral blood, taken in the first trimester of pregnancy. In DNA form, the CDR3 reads TGCGCCAGCAGCCCAGACCCGGGACAGGGAAACTATGGCTACACCTTC. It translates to CASSPDPGQGNYGYTF.